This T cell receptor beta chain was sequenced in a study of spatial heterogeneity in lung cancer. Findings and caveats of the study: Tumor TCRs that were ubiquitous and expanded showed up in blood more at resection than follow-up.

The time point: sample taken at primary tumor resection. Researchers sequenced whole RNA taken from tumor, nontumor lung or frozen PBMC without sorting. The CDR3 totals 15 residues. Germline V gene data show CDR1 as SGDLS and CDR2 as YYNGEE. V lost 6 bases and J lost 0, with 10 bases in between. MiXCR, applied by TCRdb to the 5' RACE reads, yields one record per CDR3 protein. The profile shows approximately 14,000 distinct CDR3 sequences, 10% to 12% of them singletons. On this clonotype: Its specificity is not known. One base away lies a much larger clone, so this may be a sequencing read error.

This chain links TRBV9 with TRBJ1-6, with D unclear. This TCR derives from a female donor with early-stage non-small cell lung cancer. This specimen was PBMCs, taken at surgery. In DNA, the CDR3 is TGTGCCAGCACCGCGGACCTCTCCTATAATTCACCCCTCCACTTT. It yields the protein CASTADLSYNSPLHF.